A selection of T cell receptor beta chains follows, all from one sample in a study of blood T cell repertoires in COVID-19. This table comes from immunoSEQ multiplex PCR, and its TCRdb copy is limited to in-frame clones, with some not included. The table has about 58,000 clones, 75% to 90% seen once. Sequencing used peripheral blood. All receptors derive from a woman aged 70-85 years with active COVID-19. The CDR3 runs from the conserved cysteine through the conserved F or W. Each record gives: V gene, D gene, clone size, J gene, CDR3 protein, CDR3 DNA. D genes are given only for firm matches. Expanded clones are given a class, and other clones once, few, many or no size at all.

>TRBV18|TRBD1|NA|TRBJ2-5
CASSPGQGGEETQYF
TGTGCCAGCTCACCGGGACAGGGAGGAGAAGAGACCCAGTACTTC
>TRBV6-5|NA|NA|TRBJ1-2
CASRFLIRGNYGYTF
TGTGCCAGCCGTTTTTTGATAAGGGGCAACTATGGCTACACCTTC
>TRBV7-9|TRBD2|NA|TRBJ2-7
CASSYQGLLLYEQYF
TGTGCCAGCAGCTATCAGGGACTACTCCTCTACGAGCAGTACTTC
>TRBV24-1|TRBD1|NA|TRBJ2-7
CATSDTSGTGLDEQYF
TGTGCCACCAGTGATACGAGCGGGACAGGGTTGGACGAGCAGTACTTC
>TRBV12-3/TRBV12-4|NA|NA|TRBJ1-2
CASSIDYGYTF
TGTGCCAGCAGCATTGACTATGGCTACACCTTC
>TRBV19|TRBD1|NA|TRBJ1-6
CASSPGRGINSPLHF
TGTGCCAGTAGTCCCGGCAGGGGGATCAATTCACCCCTCCACTTT
>TRBV19|TRBD2|NA|TRBJ2-4
CASSPSGGVKNIQYF
TGTGCCAGTAGTCCCTCTGGGGGGGTCAAAAACATTCAGTACTTC
>TRBV18|NA|NA|TRBJ1-3
CASSPFVLGLDGRNTIYF
TGTGCCAGCTCACCATTCGTCCTGGGTTTGGACGGGAGAAACACCATATATTTT
>TRBV10-1|TRBD2|NA|TRBJ2-3
CASSDWTSGRTQYF
TGCGCCAGCAGTGATTGGACTAGCGGGAGAACGCAGTATTTT
>TRBV7-9|NA|NA|TRBJ2-7
CASSSGDSYEQYF
TGTGCCAGCAGCTCAGGGGACTCCTACGAGCAGTACTTC
>TRBV20-1|NA|NA|TRBJ2-5
CSASPAGRKETQYF
TGCAGTGCTAGTCCCGCGGGGAGAAAAGAGACCCAGTACTTC
>TRBV19|TRBD1|NA|TRBJ1-5
CASSPGQGSMDQPQHF
TGTGCCAGTAGTCCTGGACAGGGATCGATGGATCAGCCCCAGCATTTT
>TRBV28|TRBD2|NA|TRBJ2-1
CASLGTSAYNEQFF
TGTGCCAGCCTCGGGACTAGCGCTTACAATGAGCAGTTCTTC
>TRBV11-3|NA|NA|TRBJ2-7
CASSSSGLGEQYF
TGTGCCAGCAGCTCATCGGGATTGGGCGAGCAGTACTTC
>TRBV5-1|TRBD2|NA|TRBJ2-3
CASRGPYSPGGDTQYF
TGCGCCAGCCGGGGACCCTATAGCCCCGGGGGGGATACGCAGTATTTT
>TRBV4-1|NA|NA|TRBJ2-1
CASSQDIGAGEQFF
TGCGCCAGCAGCCAAGATATAGGAGCGGGTGAGCAGTTCTTC
>TRBV2|NA|NA|TRBJ2-2
CASSRTGELFF
TGTGCCAGCAGTCGCACCGGGGAGCTGTTTTTT
>TRBV27|TRBD1|NA|TRBJ2-7
CASSQTGAWLSGPSYEQYF
TGTGCCAGCAGTCAGACAGGGGCTTGGTTAAGCGGGCCTTCCTACGAGCAGTACTTC
>TRBV9|TRBD1|NA|TRBJ1-3
CASSTLTGGTDTIYF
TGTGCCAGCAGCACCTTGACAGGGGGTACTGACACCATATATTTT
>TRBV7-3|TRBD2|NA|TRBJ2-7
CASSLLAGGLSSYEQYF
TGTGCCAGCAGCTTATTGGCGGGAGGTCTTAGCTCCTACGAGCAGTACTTC
>TRBV6-5|NA|NA|TRBJ2-7
CASRETGGHEQYF
TGTGCCAGCAGGGAGACGGGGGGCCACGAGCAGTACTTC
>TRBV24-1|TRBD1|NA|TRBJ1-1
CATSAEGAPNTEAFF
TGTGCCACCAGTGCGGAGGGGGCGCCGAACACTGAAGCTTTCTTT
>TRBV9|TRBD2|NA|TRBJ2-1
CASSIGGGEYNEQFF
TGTGCCAGCAGCATCGGGGGAGGGGAATACAATGAGCAGTTCTTC
>TRBV9|TRBD1|NA|TRBJ1-1
CASSVEGQTEAFF
TGTGCCAGCAGCGTGGAGGGACAGACCGAAGCTTTCTTT
>TRBV11-1|NA|NA|TRBJ1-1
CASRSDFEEAFF
TGTGCCAGCAGAAGCGACTTTGAGGAAGCTTTCTTT
>TRBV7-2|TRBD1|NA|TRBJ2-7
CASSLGQGAVYEQYF
TGTGCCAGCAGCTTAGGACAGGGGGCTGTCTACGAGCAGTACTTC
>TRBV10-1|NA|NA|TRBJ1-1
CASRRARVDTEAFF
TGCGCCAGCAGGAGGGCGCGGGTGGACACTGAAGCTTTCTTT
>TRBV5-1|NA|NA|TRBJ2-7
CASSLSRGDQYF
TGCGCCAGCAGCTTGTCTAGGGGCGACCAGTACTTC
>TRBV20-1|NA|NA|TRBJ2-7
CSALAAYEQYF
TGCAGTGCCTTAGCGGCCTACGAGCAGTACTTC
>TRBV7-2|NA|NA|TRBJ2-3
CASSFKSSTDTQYF
TGTGCCAGCAGCTTTAAATCTAGCACAGATACGCAGTATTTT
>TRBV18|NA|NA|TRBJ2-5
CASSPGQQETQYF
TGTGCCAGCTCACCGGGACAACAAGAGACCCAGTACTTC
>TRBV7-3|TRBD1|NA|TRBJ2-1
CASSPDRDSYNEQFF
TGTGCCAGCAGCCCGGACAGGGATTCCTACAATGAGCAGTTCTTC
>TRBV7-2|TRBD2|NA|TRBJ2-1
CASSLFSGPNEQFF
TGTGCCAGCAGCTTATTTAGCGGGCCCAATGAGCAGTTCTTC
>TRBV7-2|TRBD1|NA|TRBJ2-5
CASSLAGGRLETQYF
TGTGCCAGCAGCTTGGCAGGGGGCAGGTTAGAGACCCAGTACTTC
>TRBV27|TRBD2|NA|TRBJ2-7
CASSYVSGSPYEQYF
TGTGCCAGCAGTTATGTTAGCGGGAGCCCCTACGAGCAGTACTTC
>TRBV5-1|NA|NA|TRBJ1-5
CASSLGDNQPQHF
TGCGCCAGCAGCTTGGGAGATAATCAGCCCCAGCATTTT
>TRBV6-6|TRBD2|NA|TRBJ2-1
CASTSGRGNEQFF
TGTGCCAGTACCAGCGGGAGGGGCAATGAGCAGTTCTTC
>TRBV28|NA|NA|TRBJ1-4
CASTRAGRATNEKLFF
TGTGCCAGCACCCGGGCTGGGAGAGCAACTAATGAAAAACTGTTTTTT
>TRBV19|NA|few|TRBJ2-6
CASSIFRGSGANVLTF
TGTGCCAGTAGTATATTCAGGGGATCTGGGGCCAACGTCCTGACTTTC
>TRBV6-5|TRBD2|NA|TRBJ2-1
CASRRGTSGRFEQFF
TGTGCCAGCAGGAGAGGGACTAGCGGGAGGTTTGAGCAGTTCTTC
>TRBV5-1|NA|once|TRBJ1-2
CASSLGGGSYGYTF
TGCGCCAGCAGCTTGGGAGGCGGGTCCTATGGCTACACCTTC
>TRBV19|TRBD1|NA|TRBJ2-3
CASSILRDRARTDTQYF
TGTGCCAGTAGTATCCTCCGGGACAGGGCCCGCACAGATACGCAGTATTTT
>TRBV27|NA|few|TRBJ1-2
CASSDRSYGYTF
TGTGCCAGCAGCGACAGGTCCTATGGCTACACCTTC
>TRBV19|TRBD1|once|TRBJ2-2
CASSFGTGNTGELFF
TGTGCCAGTAGCTTCGGGACAGGGAACACCGGGGAGCTGTTTTTT
>TRBV10-2|NA|NA|TRBJ1-1
CASRGGPTEAFF
TGCGCCAGCAGGGGAGGCCCCACTGAAGCTTTCTTT
>TRBV29-1|TRBD1|NA|TRBJ2-7
CSVEEEGTGLNYEQYF
TGCAGCGTTGAAGAAGAAGGGACAGGGCTTAACTACGAGCAGTACTTC